This T cell receptor beta chain is from a study of OX40 agonist ivuxolimab in advanced cancers. Study in general: Of the participants, more than 35% had some prior anti-PD-1, anti-PD-L1 or anti-CTLA-4 therapy, which was allowed. Study-wide findings and caveats: Averaging showed that CD8+ T cells had more expanded clones than CD4+ did.

Assay used: immunoSEQ multiplex PCR; TCRdb lists only in-frame clones, some missing. Of about 93,000 clones in the sample, 94% were seen once. Details on this clone: The antigen is not known.

With V trimmed by 1 base and J by 4 bases, 2 bases remained unmatched. The CDR3 spans 14 residues. CDR1 MGHRA and CDR2 YSYEKL come from the germline V gene. The chain links TRBV4-1 to TRBJ1-2; 8 bases align to TRBD1. This receptor was obtained from an adult with an advanced solid tumor such as melanoma, head and neck, liver or kidney cancer. Here the sequenced sample was CD4+ or CD8+ T cells sorted from blood, taken in a trial of the OX40 agonist ivuxolimab. CDR3 sequence reads: CASSQGQGPYGYTF. CDR3 in DNA: TGCGCCAGCAGCCAAGGACAGGGGCCCTATGGCTACACCTTC.